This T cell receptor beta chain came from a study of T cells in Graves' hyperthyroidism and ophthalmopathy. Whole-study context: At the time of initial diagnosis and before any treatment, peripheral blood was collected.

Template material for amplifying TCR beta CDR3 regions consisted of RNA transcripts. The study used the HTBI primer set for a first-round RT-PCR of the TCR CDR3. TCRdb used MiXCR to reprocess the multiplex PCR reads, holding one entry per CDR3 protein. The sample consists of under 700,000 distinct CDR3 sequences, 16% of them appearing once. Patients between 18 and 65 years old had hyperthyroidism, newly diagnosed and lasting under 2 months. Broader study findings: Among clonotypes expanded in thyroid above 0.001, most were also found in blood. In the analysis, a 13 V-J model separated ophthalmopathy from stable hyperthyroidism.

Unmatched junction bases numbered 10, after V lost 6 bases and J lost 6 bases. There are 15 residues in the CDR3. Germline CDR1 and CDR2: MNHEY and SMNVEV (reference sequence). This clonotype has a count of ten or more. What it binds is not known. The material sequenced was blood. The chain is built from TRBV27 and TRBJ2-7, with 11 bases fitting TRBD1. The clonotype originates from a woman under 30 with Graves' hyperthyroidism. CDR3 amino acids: CASRRGGTGGFEQYF. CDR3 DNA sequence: TGTGCCAGCAGGAGAGGCGGGACAGGGGGTTTCGAGCAGTACTTC.